This TCR beta chain was observed in a study of blood T cell repertoires in COVID-19. The overall study: Sources were T cells, B-cell-depleted T cells, or PBMCs; the material itself was cDNA or gDNA.

Sequenced by immunoSEQ multiplex PCR; TCRdb stores in-frame clones only, minus some. In the table there are fewer than 85,000 clones, roughly four fifths of which are singletons. Material: peripheral blood. This TCR came from a man aged 25 to 45 with COVID-19, enrolled during active disease.

In nucleotides, the CDR3 is TGTGCCAGCAGTCGAACCCTTGACAGGGCCTACGAGCAGTACTTC. It codes for CASSRTLDRAYEQYF. The chain joins TRBV11-2 to TRBJ2-7, with TRBD1 identical over 7 bases. The germline V gene has CDR1 SGHAT and CDR2 FQNNGV. CDR3 length: 15 residues. V was clipped by 6 bases and J by 2 bases; unmatched bases: 10. Combining the CDR3 with reference TRBV11-2 and TRBJ2-7 gives the whole variable domain EAGVAQSPRYKIIEKRQSVAFWCNPISGHATLYWYQQILGQGPKLLIQFQNNGVVDDSQLPKDRFSAERLKGVDSTLKIQPAKLEDSAVYLCASSRTLDRAYEQYFGPGTRLTVT.